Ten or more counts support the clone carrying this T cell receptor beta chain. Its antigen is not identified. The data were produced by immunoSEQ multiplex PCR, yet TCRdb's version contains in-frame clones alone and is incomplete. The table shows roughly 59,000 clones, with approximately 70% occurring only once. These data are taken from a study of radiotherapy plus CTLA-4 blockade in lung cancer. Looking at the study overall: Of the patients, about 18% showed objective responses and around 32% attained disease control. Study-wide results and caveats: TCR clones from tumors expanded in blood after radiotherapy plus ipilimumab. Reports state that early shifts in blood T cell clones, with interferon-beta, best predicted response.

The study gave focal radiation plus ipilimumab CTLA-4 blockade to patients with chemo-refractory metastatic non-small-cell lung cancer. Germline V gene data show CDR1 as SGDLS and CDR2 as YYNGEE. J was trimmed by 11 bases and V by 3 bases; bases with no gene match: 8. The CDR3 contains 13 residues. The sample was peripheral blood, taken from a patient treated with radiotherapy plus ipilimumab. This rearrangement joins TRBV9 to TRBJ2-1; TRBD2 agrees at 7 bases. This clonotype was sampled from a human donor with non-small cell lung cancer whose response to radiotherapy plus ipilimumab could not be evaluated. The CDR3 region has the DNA TGTGCCAGCAGCGGGAGCGGGGAACTAAAGCAGTTCTTC. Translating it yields CASSGSGELKQFF.